Following are 2 T cell receptor beta chains from one sample sequenced in a study of cytomegalovirus exposure and HLA in healthy donors. This PCR relied on a set of 60 Vbeta primers and 13 Jbeta primers. This table comes from immunoSEQ multiplex PCR, and its TCRdb copy is limited to in-frame clones, with some not included. Among 170,000 or so clones, about 80% were seen once, and the ten largest hold about 2.4%. Sequenced sample: PBMCs. The source of these receptors is a man aged 60 to 69 in good health and CMV-seronegative.

The chain carries TRBV6-1 and TRBJ1-5; D is uncertain. The CDR3 length is 15 residues. V lost 7 bases and J lost 0, with 13 bases in between. The germline CDR1 and CDR2 sequences are MNHNS and SASEGT. In DNA form, the CDR3 reads TGTGCCAGCAAAATGGCCCTTTATAGCAATCAGCCCCAGCATTTT. It is translated as CASKMALYSNQPQHF.

Only a few counts were recorded for this clone. This chain joins TRBV6-5 and TRBJ1-1, with D perhaps TRBD1 (5 bases). The CDR3 extends over 13 amino acids. V was trimmed by 3 bases and J by 1 base, leaving 6 bases between them. Germline V gene lookup returns CDR1 MNHEY and CDR2 SVGAGI. This chain's CDR3 is CASSYTGNTEAFF. The CDR3, as DNA: TGTGCCAGCAGTTATACAGGGAACACTGAAGCTTTCTTT.